The present TCR beta chain was sequenced within a study of T-cell reconstitution after alpha-beta-depleted transplantation in children. Findings of the study overall: Several hundred expanded graft clones reportedly gave rise to the alpha-beta T cells present about two months after transplant. Surviving recipient cells, namely T cells and thymic progenitors, were the source of high day-60 TCRbeta diversity in some patients. Newly made T cells mostly supplied T-cell counts and diversity one year after transplant.

The CDR3 covers 15 residues. Trimming removed 2 bases from V and 5 bases from J, with 13 bases in between. Germline lookup yields CDR1 KGHSH and CDR2 LQKENI. The library targeted TCRbeta and was prepared with unique molecular identifiers. From the PCR reads, TCRdb called clonotypes with MiXCR, one entry per CDR3 protein. In the table there are approximately 350,000 distinct CDR3 sequences, 15% to 20% of which are singletons. This clonotype has just a few counts. Its antigen remains unknown. The rearrangement joins TRBV18 to TRBJ1-5; D unresolved. The input for sequencing was PBMCs, mostly from graft donor cells, taken 360 days after TCRalphabeta/CD19-depleted stem cell transplant. This TCR was sampled from a male patient between 2 and 10 years old who had a stem cell transplant for acute lymphoblastic leukemia, so the T cells may come from the graft donor. CDR3 in DNA: TGTGCCAGCTCACCAACAGCCACAAAGGATCAGCCCCAGCATTTT. Protein product: CASSPTATKDQPQHF. Complete variable domain (other parts from reference TRBV18 and TRBJ1-5): NAGVMQNPRHLVRRRGQEARLRCSPMKGHSHVYWYRQLPEEGLKFMVYLQKENIIDESGMPKERFSAEFPKEGPSILRIQQVVRGDSAAYFCASSPTATKDQPQHFGDGTRLSIL.